In its sample, the clone carrying this TCR beta chain was seen a few times. Assay used: immunoSEQ multiplex PCR; TCRdb lists only in-frame clones, some missing. This sample yields approximately 100,000 clones, of which approximately 85% are seen a single time; about an eighth belongs to the top ten. This record belongs to a study of blood T cell repertoires in COVID-19. Sequencing was performed on peripheral blood. The origin of this receptor is a human donor in a cohort sampled during active COVID-19.

CDR3 loop: CASRQRQGNTEAFF. The CDR3 DNA sequence: TGTGCCAGCAGACAACGACAGGGCAACACTGAAGCTTTCTTT. The chain is built from TRBV6-5 and TRBJ1-1; 7 bases line up with TRBD1. The V gene end was trimmed by 6 bases and the J gene end by 2 bases; junction bases not matched to a gene: 6. Germline CDR1 and CDR2: MNHEY and SVGAGI. The CDR3 has 14 amino acids.